Below, one T cell receptor beta chain is given with its context. Its antigen remains unidentified. These data originate in a study of blood T cells in healthy people across ages. For the second PCR, which ran for about 6 to 11 cycles, a sample-barcoded 5' primer and a J-beta primer mix were used. Each cDNA molecule, via a template-switch adaptor with 12 random nucleotides, was tagged. A single record per CDR3 protein comes from TCRdb applying MiXCR to the 5' RACE reads. The data show 550,000 to 750,000 distinct CDR3 sequences, around 21% seen once. V was pared by 3 bases and J by 0 bases, with 13 bases between. This CDR3 has 16 residues. The germline CDR1 and CDR2 sequences are SGHRS and YFSETQ. General study results and limits: Higher diversity, along with more naive CD4+ cells, distinguished long-lived donors from aged donors. CMV status of donors was unknown, possibly confounding expanded clonotype changes.

The V and J genes are TRBV5-1 and TRBJ2-1; possibly TRBD1 for D (5 bases). This clonotype originated in a man aged 70 or older in good health. Sequenced material: blood. CDR3 sequence reads: CASSSLGASSYNEQFF. The DNA of the CDR3 is TGCGCCAGCAGCTCCTTAGGGGCCTCCTCCTACAATGAGCAGTTCTTC. The variable domain in full, completed from reference TRBV5-1 and TRBJ2-1, reads KAGVTQTPRYLIKTRGQQVTLSCSPISGHRSVSWYQQTPGQGLQFLFEYFSETQRNKGNFPGRFSGRQFSNSRSEMNVSTLELGDSALYLCASSSLGASSYNEQFFGPGTRLTVL.